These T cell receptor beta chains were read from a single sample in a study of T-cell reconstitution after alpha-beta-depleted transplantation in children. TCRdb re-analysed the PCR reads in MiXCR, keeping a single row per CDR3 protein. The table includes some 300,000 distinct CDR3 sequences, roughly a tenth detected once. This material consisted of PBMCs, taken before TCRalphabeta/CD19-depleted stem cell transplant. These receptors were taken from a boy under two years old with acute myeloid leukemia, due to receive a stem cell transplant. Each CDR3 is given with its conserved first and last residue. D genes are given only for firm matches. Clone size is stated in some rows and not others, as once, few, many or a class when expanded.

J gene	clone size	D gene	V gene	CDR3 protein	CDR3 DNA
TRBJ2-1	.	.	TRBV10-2	CASSGDSLQFF	TGCGCCAGCAGTGGGGACTCTCTACAGTTCTTC
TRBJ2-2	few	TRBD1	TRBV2	CASSELGTANTGELFF	TGTGCCAGCAGTGAACTTGGGACAGCTAACACCGGGGAGCTGTTTTTT
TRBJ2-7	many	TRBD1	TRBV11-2	CASRRPGTGGYEQYF	TGTGCCAGCAGACGCCCCGGGACAGGGGGCTACGAGCAGTACTTC
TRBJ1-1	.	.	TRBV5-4	CASSFSVQNTEAFF	TGTGCCAGCAGCTTCTCCGTGCAGAACACTGAAGCTTTCTTT
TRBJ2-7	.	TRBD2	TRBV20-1	CSAKTSGGYEQYF	TGCAGTGCCAAAACTAGCGGGGGCTACGAGCAGTACTTC
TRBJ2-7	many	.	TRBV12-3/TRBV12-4	CASSLAWGHEQYF	TGTGCCAGCAGTTTAGCGTGGGGGCACGAGCAGTACTTC
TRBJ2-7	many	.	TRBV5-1	CASSGNYEQYF	TGCGCCAGCAGCGGAAACTACGAGCAGTACTTC
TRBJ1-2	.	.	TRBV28	CASSPRSSGGFGYTF	TGTGCCAGCAGTCCTCGTTCTAGCGGCGGTTTTGGCTACACCTTC
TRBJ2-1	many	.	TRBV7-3	CASSPQGNSYNEQFF	TGTGCCAGCAGCCCCCAGGGAAATAGTTACAATGAGCAGTTCTTC
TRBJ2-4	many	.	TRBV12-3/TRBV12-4	CASSAENIQYF	TGTGCCAGCAGTGCCGAAAACATTCAGTACTTC
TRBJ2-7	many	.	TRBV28	CASKVAGGTYEQYF	TGTGCCAGCAAGGTGGCAGGGGGGACCTACGAGCAGTACTTC
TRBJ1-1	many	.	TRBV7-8	CASSLVSGRGAEAFF	TGTGCCAGCAGCTTAGTTTCGGGAAGAGGGGCTGAAGCTTTCTTT
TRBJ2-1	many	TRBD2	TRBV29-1	CSVGVTSVHNEQFF	TGCAGCGTTGGGGTAACTAGCGTACACAATGAGCAGTTCTTC
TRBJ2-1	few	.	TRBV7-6	CASSLSPGFNEQFF	TGTGCCAGCAGCTTATCGCCCGGCTTCAATGAGCAGTTCTTC
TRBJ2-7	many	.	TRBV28	CASSLGFFGGFSYEQYF	TGTGCCAGCAGTTTAGGGTTCTTTGGGGGATTCTCCTACGAGCAGTACTTC
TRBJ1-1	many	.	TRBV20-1	CSARVRGTEAFF	TGCAGTGCTAGAGTTAGGGGGACTGAAGCTTTCTTT